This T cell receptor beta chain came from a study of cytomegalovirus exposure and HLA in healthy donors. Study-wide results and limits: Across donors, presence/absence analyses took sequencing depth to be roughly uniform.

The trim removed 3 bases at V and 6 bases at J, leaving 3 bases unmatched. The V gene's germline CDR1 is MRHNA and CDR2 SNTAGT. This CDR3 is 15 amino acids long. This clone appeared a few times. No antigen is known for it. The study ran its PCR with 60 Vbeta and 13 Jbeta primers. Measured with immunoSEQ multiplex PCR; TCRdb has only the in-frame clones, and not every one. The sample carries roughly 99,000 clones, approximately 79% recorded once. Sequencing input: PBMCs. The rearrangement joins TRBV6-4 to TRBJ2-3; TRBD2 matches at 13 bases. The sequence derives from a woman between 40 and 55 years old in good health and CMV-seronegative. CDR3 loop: CASSELAGGLDTQYF. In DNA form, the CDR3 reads TGTGCCAGCAGTGAACTAGCGGGGGGGCTGGATACGCAGTATTTT.